This TCR beta chain was obtained from a study of cytomegalovirus exposure and HLA in healthy donors. Study as a whole: Samples from HLA-typed donors yielded about 85 million unique TCRs in an early data release.

60 Vbeta and 13 Jbeta primers were used in PCR. TCRdb's table, derived via immunoSEQ multiplex PCR, lists solely in-frame clones and lacks some. The repertoire holds tens of thousands of clones, 66% seen once, with about 20% in the top ten. This clone was detected only a few times. V was shortened by 0 bases and J by 5 bases, with 11 bases between the two germline ends. CDR1 is SGDLS and CDR2 is YYNGEE in the germline V gene. CDR3 length equals 14 residues. This sequence was found in a middle-aged man in good health and CMV-seropositive. This sequence joins TRBV9 and TRBJ1-1; the D gene is possibly TRBD1 (5 bases). The sample consisted of PBMCs. CDR3 coding DNA: TGTGCCAGCAGCGTAGCGGCGGGGGGGACTGAAGCTTTCTTT. This translates into CASSVAAGGTEAFF.